The rows below give T cell receptor beta chains drawn from one sample of a study of shared clonotypes between healthy human individuals. The assay was immunoSEQ multiplex PCR, and TCRdb's table has in-frame clones only and misses some. In the table there are approximately 2,000,000 clones, about 94% of which are singletons. The sequenced sample consisted of naive CD8+ T cells from PBMCs. All receptors derive from a man aged 18 to 29 in good health. Some clones in this sample may be carry-over from other donors' samples. Both conserved end residues are part of each CDR3. A D gene is named only where the DNA matches it firmly. Clone sizes are given selectively: once, few, many, or a class where the clone is expanded.

j_call	cdr3_length	v_call	d_call	clone_size	cdr3_aa	cdr3_nt
TRBJ2-5	16	TRBV19	TRBD2	NA	CASSIVPGLVRETQYF	TGTGCCAGTAGTATAGTTCCGGGACTAGTAAGAGAGACCCAGTACTTC
TRBJ2-7	15	TRBV15	TRBD1	NA	CATSTRTGDLYEQYF	TGTGCCACCAGCACTCGGACAGGGGACCTCTACGAGCAGTACTTC
TRBJ2-7	16	TRBV10-1	TRBD1	once	CASRGQGEARRYEQYF	TGCGCCAGCAGGGGACAGGGAGAAGCTCGAAGGTACGAGCAGTACTTC
TRBJ2-3	15	TRBV2	TRBD2	NA	CATLPGLAGTDTQYF	TGTGCCACCCTCCCGGGACTAGCGGGGACAGATACGCAGTATTTT
TRBJ2-1	17	TRBV13	TRBD2	NA	CASSPWGAGGPDNEQFF	TGTGCCAGCAGCCCCTGGGGTGCGGGAGGGCCTGACAATGAGCAGTTCTTC
TRBJ2-2	15	TRBV5-8	TRBD2	NA	CASSFLAGNTGELFF	TGTGCCAGCAGCTTCTTAGCGGGAAACACCGGGGAGCTGTTTTTT
TRBJ1-1	13	TRBV25-1	NA	NA	CASSGRPGTEAFF	TGTGCCAGCTCGGGACGGCCGGGGACTGAAGCTTTCTTT
TRBJ2-7	16	TRBV9	NA	NA	CASSPKPGAPSYEQYF	TGTGCCAGCAGCCCAAAACCAGGGGCTCCCTCCTACGAGCAGTACTTC
TRBJ2-1	16	TRBV5-4	NA	NA	CASSLVLLNRPTEQFF	TGTGCCAGCAGCTTGGTGCTCCTCAACCGCCCGACTGAGCAGTTCTTC
TRBJ2-5	14	TRBV5-1	TRBD1	NA	CASSLDRGGETQYF	TGCGCCAGCAGCTTGGACAGGGGTGGGGAGACCCAGTACTTC
TRBJ2-3	15	TRBV29-1	NA	NA	CSVDLAREVTDTQYF	TGCAGCGTTGATCTGGCCAGGGAGGTCACAGATACGCAGTATTTT
TRBJ2-7	14	TRBV7-9	TRBD1	NA	CASSSRDRSYEQYF	TGTGCCAGCAGCTCCAGGGACAGATCCTACGAGCAGTACTTC
TRBJ2-7	14	TRBV6-4	TRBD2	once	CASTLAGGPEEQYF	TGTGCCAGCACGTTGGCGGGAGGGCCGGAGGAGCAGTACTTC
TRBJ2-7	14	TRBV4-1	NA	NA	CASSPTWGTYEQYF	TGCGCCAGCAGCCCAACTTGGGGGACCTACGAGCAGTACTTC
TRBJ1-1	13	TRBV28	TRBD1	once	CASSGDSQIEAFF	TGTGCCAGCAGTGGGGACAGCCAGATTGAAGCTTTCTTT
TRBJ2-3	14	TRBV5-1	NA	NA	CASSLKAGTDTQYF	TGCGCCAGCAGCTTAAAAGCGGGCACAGATACGCAGTATTTT
TRBJ2-3	14	TRBV28	NA	NA	CASSPRRVLDTQYF	TGTGCCAGCAGTCCCCGGAGGGTGTTAGATACGCAGTATTTT
TRBJ1-2	16	TRBV13	TRBD1	once	CASSFEPGQGAWGYTF	TGTGCCAGCAGCTTCGAACCGGGACAGGGGGCTTGGGGCTACACCTTC
TRBJ2-5	16	TRBV28	NA	NA	CASSFRGRGSEETQYF	TGTGCCAGCAGTTTCAGGGGACGGGGATCGGAGGAGACCCAGTACTTC
TRBJ2-7	12	TRBV29-1	TRBD1	NA	CSVRTGVYEQYF	TGCAGCGTTCGTACAGGGGTCTACGAGCAGTACTTC
TRBJ2-1	10	TRBV20-1	NA	NA	CTTRFAGGFF	TGCACCACTCGGTTTGCGGGCGGGTTCTTC
TRBJ1-2	13	TRBV28	TRBD1	NA	CASRPTGGVGYTF	TGTGCCAGCAGACCGACAGGGGGAGTTGGCTACACCTTC
TRBJ2-7	17	TRBV16	TRBD2	NA	CASSPTVGPLAENEQYF	TGTGCCAGCAGCCCCACCGTGGGCCCCCTAGCGGAGAACGAGCAGTACTTC
TRBJ1-1	13	TRBV30	NA	few	CAWSVPRDTEAFF	TGTGCCTGGAGTGTACCGAGAGACACTGAAGCTTTCTTT
TRBJ2-3	16	TRBV5-1	TRBD2	NA	CASSPAGARAGDTQYF	TGCGCCAGCAGCCCAGCGGGAGCCCGAGCCGGAGATACGCAGTATTTT
TRBJ2-7	15	TRBV19	TRBD2	NA	CASSIAGGNSYEQYF	TGTGCCAGTAGTATAGCGGGAGGGAACTCCTACGAGCAGTACTTC
TRBJ2-1	17	TRBV19	NA	NA	CASSIVWRDRSYNEQFF	TGTGCCAGTAGTATAGTTTGGCGGGATCGCTCCTACAATGAGCAGTTCTTC
TRBJ2-2	16	TRBV5-6	TRBD1	NA	CASSLPRQGRGGELFF	TGTGCCAGCAGCTTACCTCGACAGGGACGCGGCGGGGAGCTGTTTTTT
TRBJ1-1	14	TRBV19	NA	NA	CASTEGSTNTEAFF	TGTGCCAGTACGGAGGGCTCTACGAACACTGAAGCTTTCTTT
TRBJ2-2	13	TRBV27	NA	few	CASRIADTGELFF	TGTGCCAGCAGGATAGCGGACACCGGGGAGCTGTTTTTT
TRBJ2-7	17	TRBV28	NA	NA	CASSSRFELAVRGEQYF	TGTGCCAGCAGTTCCCGCTTTGAACTGGCGGTAAGAGGCGAGCAGTACTTC
TRBJ1-4	19	TRBV7-9	TRBD1	NA	CASSARLGTGTVDGEKLFF	TGTGCCAGCAGCGCCCGACTCGGGACAGGGACGGTGGATGGCGAAAAACTGTTTTTT
TRBJ2-1	16	TRBV9	NA	NA	CASSVFPGLPVGEQFF	TGTGCCAGCAGCGTTTTCCCGGGACTTCCCGTTGGTGAGCAGTTCTTC
TRBJ2-7	19	TRBV4-3	TRBD2	NA	CASSQVRQWTSGSSYEQYF	TGCGCCAGCAGCCAAGTACGACAGTGGACTAGCGGGAGTAGTTACGAGCAGTACTTC
TRBJ2-3	17	TRBV4-1	TRBD1	NA	CASSLNYGTASTDTQYF	TGCGCCAGCAGCCTTAACTACGGGACAGCTAGCACAGATACGCAGTATTTT
TRBJ2-1	14	TRBV30	NA	NA	CAWSRLAPSNEQFF	TGTGCCTGGAGTAGGTTAGCCCCTTCGAATGAGCAGTTCTTC
TRBJ2-1	15	TRBV15	TRBD2	NA	CATSSRLAGYNEQFF	TGTGCCACCAGCAGTCGCCTAGCGGGGTACAATGAGCAGTTCTTC
TRBJ2-7	11	TRBV20-1	NA	NA	CSAGTVIEQYF	TGCAGTGCCGGGACTGTAATCGAGCAGTACTTC
TRBJ1-1	15	TRBV19	TRBD1	NA	CASSIGQGLNTEAFF	TGTGCCAGTAGTATAGGACAGGGGCTGAACACTGAAGCTTTCTTT
TRBJ2-7	15	TRBV5-4	NA	NA	CASSRRTEKPYEQYF	TGTGCCAGCAGCCGACGGACAGAGAAGCCCTACGAGCAGTACTTC
TRBJ2-7	13	TRBV5-1	NA	NA	CASSYAGTYEQYF	TGCGCCAGCAGCTATGCGGGAACCTACGAGCAGTACTTC
TRBJ2-7	14	TRBV7-6	TRBD2	once	CASSPSGSTYEQYF	TGTGCCAGCAGCCCTAGCGGGAGTACCTACGAGCAGTACTTC
TRBJ2-2	16	TRBV11-3	TRBD2	NA	CASSSRLAERTGELFF	TGTGCCAGCAGCTCCCGACTAGCGGAACGTACCGGGGAGCTGTTTTTT
TRBJ2-5	15	TRBV7-9	NA	NA	CASSLGTTSEETQYF	TGTGCCAGCAGCTTAGGGACTACGTCTGAAGAGACCCAGTACTTC
TRBJ2-5	16	TRBV29-1	TRBD1	NA	CSAALAQGVYQETQYF	TGCAGCGCCGCGTTGGCCCAGGGGGTGTACCAAGAGACCCAGTACTTC
TRBJ2-7	14	TRBV6-5	TRBD1	NA	CASSFLDRVHEQYF	TGTGCCAGCAGTTTCCTTGACAGGGTCCACGAGCAGTACTTC
TRBJ1-5	14	TRBV28	TRBD1	NA	CASSFFRGNQPQHF	TGTGCCAGCAGTTTCTTCAGGGGGAATCAGCCCCAGCATTTT
TRBJ2-7	12	TRBV16	NA	NA	CASSPGVDEQYF	TGTGCCAGCAGCCCTGGGGTTGACGAGCAGTACTTC
TRBJ1-1	15	TRBV7-9	NA	NA	CASSSPLRGDTEAFF	TGTGCCAGCAGCTCGCCGCTGAGGGGAGACACTGAAGCTTTCTTT
TRBJ1-1	12	TRBV30	NA	few	CAWSTLGAEAFF	TGTGCCTGGAGTACGCTAGGTGCTGAAGCTTTCTTT
TRBJ2-1	13	TRBV6-6	NA	NA	CASGYRADNEQFF	TGTGCCAGCGGCTACAGGGCGGACAATGAGCAGTTCTTC
TRBJ2-7	15	TRBV27	TRBD2	NA	CASSPWTSGTYEQYF	TGTGCCAGCAGTCCCTGGACTAGCGGTACCTACGAGCAGTACTTC
TRBJ1-4	14	TRBV9	NA	NA	CASSVGGFDEKLFF	TGTGCCAGCAGCGTTGGCGGCTTTGATGAAAAACTGTTTTTT